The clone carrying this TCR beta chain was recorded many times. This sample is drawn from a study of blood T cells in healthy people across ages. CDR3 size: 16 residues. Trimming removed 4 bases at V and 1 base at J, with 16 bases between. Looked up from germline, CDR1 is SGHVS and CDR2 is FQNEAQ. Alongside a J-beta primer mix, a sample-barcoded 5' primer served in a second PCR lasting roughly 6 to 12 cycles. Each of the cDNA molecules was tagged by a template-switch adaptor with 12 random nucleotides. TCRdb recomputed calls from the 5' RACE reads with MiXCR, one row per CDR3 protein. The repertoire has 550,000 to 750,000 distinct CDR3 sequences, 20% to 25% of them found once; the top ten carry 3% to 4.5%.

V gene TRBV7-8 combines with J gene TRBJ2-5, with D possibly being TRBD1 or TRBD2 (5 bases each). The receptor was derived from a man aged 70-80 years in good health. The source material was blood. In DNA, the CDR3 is TGTGCCAGCAGCTCCTCTTCCCAGAGGGGCCAAGAGACCCAGTACTTC. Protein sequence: CASSSSSQRGQETQYF.